This T cell receptor (beta chain) comes out of a study of T-cell memory formation after mild COVID-19 (dated by TCRdb to the early 2020s). Turning to the overall study: TCR sequence clusters from the two donors were found to be largely donor specific. T-cell clones expanding and contracting after mild COVID-19 in a couple of donors were tracked by longitudinal TCRalpha and TCRbeta repertoire sequencing. Two young, previously healthy adult volunteers made up the cohort, one male and one female.

This sample was sequenced with an Illumina NovaSeq 6000. cDNA libraries for TCRalpha and TCRbeta were prepared by 5'RACE using constant-segment primers, with sample barcodes and unique molecular identifiers added. Trizol reagent was used to extract RNA from every sample. The libraries were amplified in two PCR steps, and the second step added a second sample barcode and Illumina TruSeq adapters. Sequencing of libraries was performed on an Illumina NovaSeq with 2 x 150 bp paired-end reads. The authors' analysis ran thus. Demultiplexing of reads and collapsing into UMI-guided consensus sequences were performed with migec v1.2.7. Using mixcr v2.1.11, the UMI consensuses were aligned to TRA and TRB V and J templates and assembled into clonotypes. Clonotypes were classified as expanded or contracted when called significant by both edgeR and NoisET, with noise models trained on biological replicates. edgeR calls used a false discovery rate-adjusted p below 0.01 and a log2 fold-change threshold of 1. As an exploratory analysis of dynamics, max-normalized trajectories of the 1000 most abundant clonotypes were examined with PCA combined with hierarchical clustering. Separately sequenced CD4+ and CD8+ repertoires were used to assign a CD4 or CD8 phenotype to each responding clone. TCRdb reran the public reads through fastp at Q25 and MiXCR, keeping productive beta chains. Under each unique CDR3 protein, matching rows form one entry showing the most common genes and DNA. V and J calls and clone size were set by TCRdb, not the authors. The sample table lists around 220,000 distinct CDR3 sequences, over 15% of them with a count of one. Roughly 3.6% of the sample rests with the top ten.

Worth noting for this clonotype: This receptor's antigen is unknown. The sample holds no much larger clone one base away, and base qualities are not on file.

Overall results and qualifications from the work: Balanced CD4/CD8 phenotypes were observed for clones contracting from day 15 to 85, whereas a bias towards CD4+ was observed for a second wave of clones expanding from day 15 to 37. Only a couple of mild cases were covered by the study, and larger cohorts that include severe cases with pre-infection samples were considered necessary. Contracting CD4+ clones appeared mostly in the CM and EM memory subsets, whereas CD8+ clones were enriched in EMRA. Whether the second-wave clones peaking on day 37 were SARS-CoV-2 specific was not confirmed. Some responding clones were detected in pre-infection memory, suggesting pre-existing cross-reactive memory T cells joined the SARS-CoV-2 response.

Ficoll-Paque density gradient centrifugation was the method used to isolate PBMCs. This TCR was recovered from a man between 18 and 35 years old who had mild COVID-19 (a few samples of this study predate the infection). The sample titles of this study are shuffled in the database, so cell type and time point are left out; the donor was told from shared clones. The specimen sequenced was PBMCs or a T cell subset sorted from them (not recorded which).

The nucleotide sequence reads TGTGCCAGCAGTGGCCGATCACAGGCCGCGGATTCACCCCTCCACTTT. It is translated as CASSGRSQAADSPLHF. This chain joins TRBV9 to TRBJ1-6; TRBD1 is a possible D gene, resting on 5 matching bases. Looking up the germline V gene yields CDR1 SGDLS and CDR2 YYNGEE. From the cysteine up to the phenylalanine, the CDR3 has a length of 16 residues. Solely the CDR3 DNA is kept, with 48 bases framed from the first base. Trimming removed 5 bases from V and 8 bases from J, leaving 20 bases between the germline ends.